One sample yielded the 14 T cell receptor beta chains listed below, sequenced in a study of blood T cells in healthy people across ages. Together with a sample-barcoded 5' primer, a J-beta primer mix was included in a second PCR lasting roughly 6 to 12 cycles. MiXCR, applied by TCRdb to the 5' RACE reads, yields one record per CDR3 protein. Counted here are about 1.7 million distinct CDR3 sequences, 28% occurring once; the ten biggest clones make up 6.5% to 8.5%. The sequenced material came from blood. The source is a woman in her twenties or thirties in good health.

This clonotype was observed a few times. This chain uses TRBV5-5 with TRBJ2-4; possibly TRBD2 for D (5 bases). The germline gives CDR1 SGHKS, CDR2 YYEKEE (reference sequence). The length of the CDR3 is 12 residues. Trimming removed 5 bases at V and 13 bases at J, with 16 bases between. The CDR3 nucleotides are TGTGCCAGCAGTGAAATGGGGAGTGAGCAGTACTTC. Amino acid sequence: CASSEMGSEQYF.

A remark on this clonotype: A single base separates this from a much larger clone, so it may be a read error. The CDR3 DNA sequence: TGCAGCGTTGTAGTGGGACAGGGGAGTCCGCGGTATGGCTACACCTTC. It translates to CSVVVGQGSPRYGYTF. The chain carries TRBV29-1 and TRBJ1-2; 10 bases are shared with TRBD1. The length of the CDR3 is 16 residues. The V gene's germline CDR1 is SQVTM and CDR2 ANQGSEA. V lost 4 bases and J lost 5; bases outside the gene matches: 13.

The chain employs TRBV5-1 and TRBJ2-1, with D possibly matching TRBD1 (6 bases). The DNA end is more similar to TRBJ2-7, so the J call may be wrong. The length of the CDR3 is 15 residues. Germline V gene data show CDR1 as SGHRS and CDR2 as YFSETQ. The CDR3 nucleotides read TGCGCCAGCAGCGAACAGGGCACCTCCTACAATGAGCAGTACTTC. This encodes CASSEQGTSYNEQYF.

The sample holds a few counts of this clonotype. DNA for the CDR3: TGCAGTGCTAGCTTCGCGGACCCAGATACGCAGTATTTT. It specifies CSASFADPDTQYF. The chain links TRBV20-1 to TRBJ2-3; D not resolved. CDR3 length: 13 amino acids. Germline V gene data show CDR1 as DFQATT and CDR2 as SNEGSKA (reference sequence). V lost 3 bases and J lost 4, with 11 bases in between.

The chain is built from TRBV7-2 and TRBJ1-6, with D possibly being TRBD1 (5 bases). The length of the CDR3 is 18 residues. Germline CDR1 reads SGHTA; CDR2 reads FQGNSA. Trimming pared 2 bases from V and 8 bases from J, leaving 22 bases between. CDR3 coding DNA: TGTGCCAGCAGCTTATTGGAGTTAACATGGGGGACGGATTCACCCCTCCACTTT. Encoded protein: CASSLLELTWGTDSPLHF. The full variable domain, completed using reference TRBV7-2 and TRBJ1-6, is GAGVSQSPSNKVTEKGKDVELRCDPISGHTALYWYRQSLGQGLEFLIYFQGNSAPDKSGLPSDRFSAERTGGSVSTLTIQRTQQEDSAVYLCASSLLELTWGTDSPLHFGNGTRLTVT.

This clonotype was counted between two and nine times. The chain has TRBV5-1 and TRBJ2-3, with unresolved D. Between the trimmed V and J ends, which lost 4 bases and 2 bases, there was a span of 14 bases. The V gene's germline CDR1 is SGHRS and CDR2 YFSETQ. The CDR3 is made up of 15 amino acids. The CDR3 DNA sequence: TGCGCCAGCAGCCCGACGTTTGGGGTCACAGATACGCAGTATTTT. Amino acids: CASSPTFGVTDTQYF. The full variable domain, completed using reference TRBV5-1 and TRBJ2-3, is KAGVTQTPRYLIKTRGQQVTLSCSPISGHRSVSWYQQTPGQGLQFLFEYFSETQRNKGNFPGRFSGRQFSNSRSEMNVSTLELGDSALYLCASSPTFGVTDTQYFGPGTRLTVL.

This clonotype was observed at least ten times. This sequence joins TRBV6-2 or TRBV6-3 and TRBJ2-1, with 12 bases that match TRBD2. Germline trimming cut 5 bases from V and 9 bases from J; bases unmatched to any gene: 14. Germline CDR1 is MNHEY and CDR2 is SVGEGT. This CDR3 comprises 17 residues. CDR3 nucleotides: TGTGCCAGCAGTCCCCCAGGGCTAGCGGGAGGGGCTGGTGAGCAGTTCTTC. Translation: CASSPPGLAGGAGEQFF.

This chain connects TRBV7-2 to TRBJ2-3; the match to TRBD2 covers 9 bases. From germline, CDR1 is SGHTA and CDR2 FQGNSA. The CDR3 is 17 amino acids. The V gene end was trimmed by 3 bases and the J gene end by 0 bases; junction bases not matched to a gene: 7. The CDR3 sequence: CASSFLRRGGSTDTQYF. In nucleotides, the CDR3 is TGTGCCAGCAGCTTTTTAAGGCGGGGGGGGAGCACAGATACGCAGTATTTT.

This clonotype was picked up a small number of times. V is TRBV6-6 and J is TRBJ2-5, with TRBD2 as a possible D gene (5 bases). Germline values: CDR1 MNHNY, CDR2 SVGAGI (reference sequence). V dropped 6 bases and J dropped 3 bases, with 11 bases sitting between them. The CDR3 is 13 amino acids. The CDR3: CASRPDGKETQYF. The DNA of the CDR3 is TGTGCCAGCAGACCGGACGGGAAAGAGACCCAGTACTTC.

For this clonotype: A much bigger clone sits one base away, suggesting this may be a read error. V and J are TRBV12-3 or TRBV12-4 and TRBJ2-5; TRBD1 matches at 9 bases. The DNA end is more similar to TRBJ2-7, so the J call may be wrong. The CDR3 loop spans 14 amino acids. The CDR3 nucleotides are TGTGCCAGCAGGTTAGGGACAGGGTCCTCCGAGCAGTACTTC. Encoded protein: CASRLGTGSSEQYF.

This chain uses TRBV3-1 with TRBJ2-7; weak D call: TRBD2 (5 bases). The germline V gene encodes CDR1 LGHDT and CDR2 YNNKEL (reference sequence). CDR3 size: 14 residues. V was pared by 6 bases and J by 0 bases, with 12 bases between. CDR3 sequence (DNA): TGTGCCAGCAGTTCTGGGAGCAACTCCTACGAGCAGTACTTC. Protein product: CASSSGSNSYEQYF.

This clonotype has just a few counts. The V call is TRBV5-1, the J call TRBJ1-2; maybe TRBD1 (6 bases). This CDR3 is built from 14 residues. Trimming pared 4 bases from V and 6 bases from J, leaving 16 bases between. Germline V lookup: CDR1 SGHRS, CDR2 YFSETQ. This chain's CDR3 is CASSTAGALNGYTF. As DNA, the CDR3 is TGCGCCAGCAGCACGGCAGGGGCTCTAAATGGCTACACCTTC.

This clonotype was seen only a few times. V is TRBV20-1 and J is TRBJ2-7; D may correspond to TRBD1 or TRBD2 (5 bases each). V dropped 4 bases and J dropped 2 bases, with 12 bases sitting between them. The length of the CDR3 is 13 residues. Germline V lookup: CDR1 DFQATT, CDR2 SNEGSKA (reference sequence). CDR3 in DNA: TGCAGTGCTAAGGGGACGCTAGCCTACGAGCAGTACTTC. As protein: CSAKGTLAYEQYF.

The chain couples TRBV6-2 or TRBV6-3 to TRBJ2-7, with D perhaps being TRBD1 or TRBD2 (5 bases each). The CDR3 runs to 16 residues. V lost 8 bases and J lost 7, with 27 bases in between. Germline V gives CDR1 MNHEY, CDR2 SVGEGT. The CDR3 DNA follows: TGTGCCAGCCCCCCCCGAGGGGAGTCTTTTAGGGATGAGCAGTACTTC. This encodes CASPPRGESFRDEQYF.